The 8 T cell receptor beta chains listed next were all sequenced from one sample in a study of shared clonotypes between healthy human individuals. The table came from immunoSEQ multiplex PCR; TCRdb's copy has only in-frame clones and leaves some out. The data show around 600,000 clones, roughly 97% seen once. Source material: naive CD4+ T cells sorted from blood. Specified subset: CD45RA+ positively selected. All receptors derive from a woman in her 30s in good health.

This chain joins TRBV27 and TRBJ2-3; 7 nucleotides agree with TRBD1. V lost 7 bases, J lost 7 bases, and 11 bases stayed unmatched. Looked up from germline, CDR1 is MNHEY and CDR2 is SMNVEV (reference sequence). CDR3 length: 14 residues. The CDR3 spells CASTPRQGGNTQYF. The CDR3 DNA sequence: TGTGCCAGCACCCCCCGACAGGGTGGGAATACGCAGTATTTT.

V usage is TRBV28 and J usage is TRBJ2-1; D is undetermined. Per germline, CDR1 MDHEN and CDR2 SYDVKM. CDR3 length: 17 residues. The V end lost 2 bases, the J end lost 6 bases, and 20 bases lay between the germline ends. In DNA, the CDR3 is TGTGCCAGCAGTTTAATTTCGGTTTACGGGTTCAGCAATGAGCAGTTCTTC. Protein sequence: CASSLISVYGFSNEQFF.

The V and J genes are TRBV7-9 and TRBJ1-4; D may be TRBD1 (5 bases). This CDR3 spans 15 amino acids. V was shortened by 3 bases and J by 3 bases, with 11 bases between the two germline ends. Per the germline V gene, CDR1 is SEHNR and CDR2 is FQNEAQ (reference sequence). CDR3 in DNA: TGTGCCAGCAGCTTCCAGGGTGGGGCTAATGAAAAACTGTTTTTT. Translating gives CASSFQGGANEKLFF.

This clone occurred a few times. This chain links TRBV2 with TRBJ2-2; D is unclear. Looked up from germline, CDR1 is SNHLY and CDR2 is FYNNEI. With 6 bases removed from V and 6 bases from J, the gap between germline ends came to 11 bases. The CDR3 is 13 amino acids. The CDR3 region has the DNA TGTGCCAGCAGAGGTCCTCTAGCCGGGGAGCTGTTTTTT. It specifies CASRGPLAGELFF.

The chain employs TRBV19 and TRBJ2-7; 8 nucleotides match TRBD1. From germline, CDR1 is LNHDA and CDR2 SQIVND (reference sequence). V shed 5 bases, J shed 5 bases, and the junction held 8 bases outside the gene matches. There are 14 residues in the CDR3. This chain's CDR3 is CASSPRQGSHEQYF. The CDR3 coding sequence is TGTGCCAGTAGTCCCCGACAGGGGTCCCACGAGCAGTACTTC.

In regard to this clone: One end of the junction does not line up with germline, which may come from a read error. The chain uses TRBV15 and TRBJ2-7, with 8 bases that match TRBD2. Germline CDR1 reads LNHNV; CDR2 reads YYDKDF (reference sequence). This CDR3 comprises 13 residues. The CDR3: CAASISGVYEQYF. The CDR3 DNA follows: TGTGCCGCCAGCATTAGCGGGGTCTACGAGCAGTACTTC.

The gene calls are TRBV2 and TRBJ1-6; D is uncertain. The V end lost 4 bases, the J end lost 5 bases, and 15 bases lay between the germline ends. In germline, CDR1 is SNHLY, CDR2 FYNNEI. The CDR3 is 16 residues long. The CDR3 reads CASSASKGRNNSPLHF. The CDR3 nucleotides are TGTGCCAGCAGTGCGAGTAAAGGACGGAATAATTCACCCCTCCACTTT. Drawing the rest from reference TRBV2 and TRBJ1-6, the complete variable domain is EPEVTQTPSHQVTQMGQEVILRCVPISNHLYFYWYRQILGQKVEFLVSFYNNEISEKSEIFDDQFSVERPDGSNFTLKIRSTKLEDSAMYFCASSASKGRNNSPLHFGNGTRLTVT.

The chain combines TRBV6-1 with TRBJ2-5; D ambiguous. V was pared by 6 bases and J by 5 bases, with 13 bases between. Per the germline V gene, CDR1 is MNHNS and CDR2 is SASEGT. This CDR3 has 13 residues. The CDR3 protein is CASRSTLGETQYF. CDR3 nucleotides: TGTGCCAGCAGGTCGACCCTGGGGGAGACCCAGTACTTC.